These 20 T cell receptor beta chains originate from one sample sequenced in a study of cytomegalovirus exposure and HLA in healthy donors. Sequencing used immunoSEQ multiplex PCR; TCRdb keeps in-frame clones, though not all of them. The sample carries over 150,000 clones, more than 70% recorded once. The sequencing sample was made of PBMCs. These receptors came from a human donor in good health.

The chain employs TRBV4-2 and TRBJ1-2, with D perhaps TRBD1 (5 bases). In germline, CDR1 is LGHNA, CDR2 YNFKEQ. V was pared by 3 bases and J by 4 bases, with 12 bases between. This CDR3 spans 14 amino acids. The CDR3 coding sequence is TGTGCCAGCAGCCAGTTGACAGACTTCTATGGCTACACCTTC. Its translation is CASSQLTDFYGYTF.

The rearrangement links TRBV7-3 to TRBJ2-7; D is perhaps TRBD1 (5 bases). The CDR3 is made up of 15 amino acids. V lost 5 bases to trimming and J lost 4 bases, with 18 bases between them. Per germline, CDR1 SGHTA and CDR2 FQGTGA. DNA for the CDR3: TGTGCCAGCAGCCCGGGTCAGGGTTTTGGTTACGAGCAGTACTTC. Translated: CASSPGQGFGYEQYF. Full variable domain (remainder filled in from reference TRBV7-3 and TRBJ2-7): GAGVSQTPSNKVTEKGKYVELRCDPISGHTALYWYRQSLGQGPEFLIYFQGTGAADDSGLPNDRFFAVRPEGSVSTLKIQRTERGDSAVYLCASSPGQGFGYEQYFGPGTRLTVT.

This sequence joins TRBV5-6 and TRBJ1-2; TRBD1 might be the D (5 bases). V gave up 2 bases and J gave up 7 bases, with 6 bases separating them. The CDR3 is 11 residues long. Germline values: CDR1 SGHDT, CDR2 YYEEEE. For the CDR3, the DNA is TGTGCCAGCAGCTTAGGGGTTGGCTACACCTTC. This codes for CASSLGVGYTF. The full variable domain, in which reference TRBV5-6 and TRBJ1-2 provide the parts outside the CDR3, is DAGVTQSPTHLIKTRGQQVTLRCSPKSGHDTVSWYQQALGQGPQFIFQYYEEEERQRGNFPDRFSGHQFPNYSSELNVNALLLGDSALYLCASSLGVGYTFGSGTRLTVV.

The rearrangement uses TRBV2 and TRBJ2-7; 7 bases map to TRBD1. V lost 6 bases and J lost 3; bases outside the gene matches: 17. Germline lookup yields CDR1 SNHLY and CDR2 FYNNEI. The length of the CDR3 is 17 residues. CDR3 in DNA: TGTGCCAGCAGCCCGCCCGGGACAGCCCGGTGGGGCTACGAGCAGTACTTC. It is translated as CASSPPGTARWGYEQYF.

This chain connects TRBV7-9 to TRBJ1-2, with no clear D. Trimming took off 3 bases at V and 12 bases at J, with 17 bases between the two ends. The germline CDR1 and CDR2 sequences are SEHNR and FQNEAQ (reference sequence). The CDR3 sequence is 13 residues long. CDR3 sequence reads: CASSFLVNHEHTF. CDR3 nucleotides: TGTGCCAGCAGCTTCTTAGTCAACCACGAGCACACCTTC.

The CDR3 coding sequence is TGTGCCAGCAGTGAACCAGGACAGGGTAACCCCTCAGCTTTCTTT. Amino acid sequence: CASSEPGQGNPSAFF. V usage is TRBV2 and J usage is TRBJ1-1; TRBD1 matches 8 bases. Trimming at V came to 2 bases and at J to 10 bases, leaving 12 bases not matched to a gene. CDR3 length equals 15 residues. From germline, CDR1 is SNHLY and CDR2 FYNNEI. Supplemented by reference TRBV2 and TRBJ1-1, the full variable domain reads EPEVTQTPSHQVTQMGQEVILRCVPISNHLYFYWYRQILGQKVEFLVSFYNNEISEKSEIFDDQFSVERPDGSNFTLKIRSTKLEDSAMYFCASSEPGQGNPSAFFGQGTRLTVV.

The chain combines TRBV27 with TRBJ2-1; D is unresolved. The length of the CDR3 is 15 residues. The ends were cut back, 4 bases at V and 3 bases at J, with 13 bases in the middle. Germline CDR1 MNHEY, CDR2 SMNVEV (reference sequence). The CDR3 region has the DNA TGTGCCAGCAGTTCACTCTTTCATAACTACAATGAGCAGTTCTTC. Protein product: CASSSLFHNYNEQFF.

This chain connects TRBV15 to TRBJ1-2, with 11 bases lining up with TRBD1. Losses at the gene ends were 0 bases for V and 3 bases for J; bases not matched to a gene: 21. The germline gives CDR1 LNHNV, CDR2 YYDKDF (reference sequence). The CDR3 is 22 amino acids. In DNA, the CDR3 is TGTGCCACCAGCAGAGATCGGAGTAAGGAGACCGGGACAGGGGGGGCGTACTATGGCTACACCTTC. Its protein is CATSRDRSKETGTGGAYYGYTF.

The V call is TRBV30, the J call TRBJ1-2; the D is unclear. Per the germline V gene, CDR1 is GTSNPN and CDR2 is SVGIG (reference sequence). V gave up 0 bases and J gave up 8 bases, with 4 bases separating them. The CDR3 runs to 10 residues. The CDR3 is CAWSVLGYTF. The DNA for the CDR3 is TGTGCCTGGAGTGTACTAGGCTACACCTTC.

The rearrangement links TRBV27 to TRBJ2-3; 13 bases line up with TRBD2. The V segment lost 9 bases and the J segment 2 bases; nucleotides outside the gene matches: 11. This CDR3 is built from 17 residues. Germline-derived CDR1 and CDR2 are MNHEY and SMNVEV (reference sequence). CDR3 coding DNA: TGTGCCAGAGGAATCGGGACTAGCGGGGATCTCACAGATACGCAGTATTTT. It encodes CARGIGTSGDLTDTQYF.

The V and J genes are TRBV5-1 and TRBJ2-2; TRBD1 is a possible D gene (6 bases). The germline V gene has CDR1 SGHRS and CDR2 YFSETQ. The V gene lost 4 bases and the J gene lost 9 bases, with 19 bases spanning the gap. This CDR3 is 15 amino acids long. CDR3 in amino acids: CASSQNNNRARELFF. DNA of the CDR3: TGCGCCAGCAGCCAAAACAATAACAGGGCTCGGGAGCTGTTTTTT.

This clone showed up just a few times. This rearrangement joins TRBV28 to TRBJ1-2; 10 bases map to TRBD1. This CDR3 has 18 amino acids. Germline assignment: CDR1 MDHEN and CDR2 SYDVKM. V lost 4 bases to trimming and J lost 3 bases; unmatched junction nucleotides: 14. The CDR3 is CASSSTRQGARYDYGYTF. CDR3 DNA sequence: TGTGCCAGCAGTTCGACCCGACAGGGGGCGAGGTACGACTATGGCTACACCTTC.

The chain employs TRBV6-5 and TRBJ1-1, with a possible D match to TRBD1 (5 bases). CDR1 is MNHEY and CDR2 is SVGAGI in the germline V gene. This CDR3 contains 16 residues. With 0 bases removed from V and 0 bases from J, the gap between germline ends came to 11 bases. CDR3 residues: CASSYSQGIMNTEAFF. CDR3 sequence (DNA): TGTGCCAGCAGTTACTCCCAGGGCATCATGAACACTGAAGCTTTCTTT.

The chain couples TRBV4-2 to TRBJ1-5, with 9 bases identical to TRBD1. The CDR3 runs to 17 residues. Germline CDR1 is LGHNA and CDR2 is YNFKEQ. The trim removed 0 bases at V and 9 bases at J, leaving 12 bases unmatched. This chain's CDR3 is CASSQEAGQGSFGPQHF. CDR3 DNA sequence: TGTGCCAGCAGCCAAGAGGCGGGACAGGGCTCGTTCGGGCCCCAGCATTTT.

This sequence joins TRBV27 and TRBJ2-5; a weak D match, TRBD1 (6 bases). This CDR3 has 15 amino acids. Trimming pared 2 bases from V and 0 bases from J, leaving 10 bases between. Germline assignment: CDR1 MNHEY and CDR2 SMNVEV (reference sequence). CDR3 coding DNA: TGTGCCAGCAGTTTAGGGGGCCTGTACCAAGAGACCCAGTACTTC. Translation gives CASSLGGLYQETQYF.

This clone has a handful of counts. This chain joins TRBV7-2 and TRBJ2-7; no clear D. This CDR3 has 14 residues. Trimming shortened V by 2 bases and J by 2 bases, and 10 bases separated the two germline ends. Germline V CDR1 and CDR2: SGHTA, FQGNSA. In DNA, the CDR3 is TGTGCCAGCAGCTTATTTCAAACGGCCTACGAGCAGTACTTC. Residues: CASSLFQTAYEQYF. Based on the CDR3 plus reference TRBV7-2 and TRBJ2-7, the full variable domain is GAGVSQSPSNKVTEKGKDVELRCDPISGHTALYWYRQSLGQGLEFLIYFQGNSAPDKSGLPSDRFSAERTGGSVSTLTIQRTQQEDSAVYLCASSLFQTAYEQYFGPGTRLTVT.

V is TRBV14 and J is TRBJ2-7; 9 positions agree with TRBD2. Germline CDR1 is SGHDN and CDR2 is FVKESK. CDR3 length: 13 amino acids. The junction had 5 bases not matched to a gene; V was cut back by 4 bases and J by 7 bases. DNA for the CDR3: TGTGCCAGCAGCCGTCTAGCGGGGCTGGAGCAGTACTTC. This gives the protein CASSRLAGLEQYF.

This chain joins TRBV7-9 and TRBJ1-2, with D perhaps matching TRBD1 (6 bases). This CDR3 is 14 amino acids long. The V end lost 0 bases, the J end lost 3 bases, and 8 bases lay between the germline ends. Looked up from germline, CDR1 is SEHNR and CDR2 is FQNEAQ (reference sequence). This CDR3 reads CASSLAPGDYGYTF. The CDR3 DNA reads as TGTGCCAGCAGCTTAGCCCCAGGGGACTATGGCTACACCTTC. Full variable domain (rest looked up from reference TRBV7-9 and TRBJ1-2): DTGVSQNPRHKITKRGQNVTFRCDPISEHNRLYWYRQTLGQGPEFLTYFQNEAQLEKSRLLSDRFSAERPKGSFSTLEIQRTEQGDSAMYLCASSLAPGDYGYTFGSGTRLTVV.

The chain couples TRBV7-9 to TRBJ2-1, with D perhaps matching TRBD1 (6 bases). CDR1 is SEHNR and CDR2 is FQNEAQ in the germline V gene (reference sequence). The V end was cut by 5 bases, the J end by 5 bases, with 19 bases between. CDR3 length: 16 residues. CDR3 DNA: TGTGCCAGCAGCCCGGGCGTTGGGGACATTGACAATGAGCAGTTCTTC. This codes for CASSPGVGDIDNEQFF. The entire variable domain, with the rest obtained from reference TRBV7-9 and TRBJ2-1, is as follows: DTGVSQNPRHKITKRGQNVTFRCDPISEHNRLYWYRQTLGQGPEFLTYFQNEAQLEKSRLLSDRFSAERPKGSFSTLEIQRTEQGDSAMYLCASSPGVGDIDNEQFFGPGTRLTVL.

This sequence joins TRBV28 and TRBJ1-1; 10 bases align to TRBD1. The junction had 11 bases not matched to a gene; V was cut back by 5 bases and J by 2 bases. Germline V CDR1 and CDR2: MDHEN, SYDVKM. This CDR3 has 17 residues. The CDR3 here is CASSRTGTGASNTEAFF. The CDR3 nucleotides are TGTGCCAGCAGTCGTACCGGGACAGGGGCCTCAAACACTGAAGCTTTCTTT.